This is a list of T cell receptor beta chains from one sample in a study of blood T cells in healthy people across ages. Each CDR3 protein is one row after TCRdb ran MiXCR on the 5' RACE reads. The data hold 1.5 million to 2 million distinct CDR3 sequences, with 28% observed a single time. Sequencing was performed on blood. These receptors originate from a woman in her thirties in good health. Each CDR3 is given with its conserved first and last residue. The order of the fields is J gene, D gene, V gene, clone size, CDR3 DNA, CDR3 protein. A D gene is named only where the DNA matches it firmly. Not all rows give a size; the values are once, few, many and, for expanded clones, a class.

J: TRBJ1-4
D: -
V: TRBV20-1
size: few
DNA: TGCAGTGCTAGAGATGGAGGACAGTCAAGGAGGGAAAAACTGTTTTTT
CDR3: CSARDGGQSRREKLFF

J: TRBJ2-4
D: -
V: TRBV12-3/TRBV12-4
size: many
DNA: TGTGCCAGCAGTTTACCCTCTCTAGCCAAAAACATTCAGTACTTC
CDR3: CASSLPSLAKNIQYF

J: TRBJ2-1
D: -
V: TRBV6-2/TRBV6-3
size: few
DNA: TGTGCCGGCCAGAGCAGCTCCTACAATGAGCAGTTCTTC
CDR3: CAGQSSSYNEQFF

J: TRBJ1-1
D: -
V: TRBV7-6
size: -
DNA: TGTGCCAGCAGCTTCGGTGGGGGAAATAACCGTGAAGCTTTCTTT
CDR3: CASSFGGGNNREAFF

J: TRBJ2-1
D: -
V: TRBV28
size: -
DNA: TGTGCCACCAGGGACACCCTGGGCAGTGAGCAGTTCTTC
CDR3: CATRDTLGSEQFF

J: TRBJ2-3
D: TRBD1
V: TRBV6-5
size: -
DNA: TGTGCCAGCAGAAACGACAGGGGTCGCACAGATACGCAGTATTTT
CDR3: CASRNDRGRTDTQYF

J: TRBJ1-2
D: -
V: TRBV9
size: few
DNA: TGTGCCAGCAGCGGAACACCTTACTATGGCTACACCTTC
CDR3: CASSGTPYYGYTF

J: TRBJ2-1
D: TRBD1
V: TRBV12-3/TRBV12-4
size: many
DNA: TGTGCCAGCAGTTTGCGACAGGGGGGGAATGAGCAGTTCTTC
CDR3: CASSLRQGGNEQFF

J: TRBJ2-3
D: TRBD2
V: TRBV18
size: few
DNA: TGTGCCAGCTCCCCTACTAGCGGGGCTAGCACAGATACGCAGTATTTT
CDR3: CASSPTSGASTDTQYF

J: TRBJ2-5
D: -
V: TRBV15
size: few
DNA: TGTGCCACCAGCAGCGGTGGGACTCAAGAGACCCAGTACTTC
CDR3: CATSSGGTQETQYF

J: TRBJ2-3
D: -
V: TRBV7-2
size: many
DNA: TGTGCCAGCAGCTTAGGTCGGACCCAAACGCAGTATTTT
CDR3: CASSLGRTQTQYF

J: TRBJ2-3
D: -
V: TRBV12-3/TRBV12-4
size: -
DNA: TGTACCAGCAGCCTTTTCCAGGCAGATACGCAGTATTTT
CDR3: CTSSLFQADTQYF

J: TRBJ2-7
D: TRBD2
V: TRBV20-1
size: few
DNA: TGCAGTGCTAGCAGCGGGGACTACGAGCAGTACTTC
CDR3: CSASSGDYEQYF

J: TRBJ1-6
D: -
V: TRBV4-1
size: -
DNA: TGCGCCAGCAGCCTCGGGACCCAATATAATTCACCCCTCCACTTT
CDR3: CASSLGTQYNSPLHF

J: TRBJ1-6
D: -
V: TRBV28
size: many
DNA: TGTGCCAGCAGTTATGACAGAAATTCACCCCTCCACTTT
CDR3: CASSYDRNSPLHF

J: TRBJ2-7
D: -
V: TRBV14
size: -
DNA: TGTGCCAGCAGCCGTTTTTCAATGACCTCCTACGAGCAGTACTTC
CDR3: CASSRFSMTSYEQYF

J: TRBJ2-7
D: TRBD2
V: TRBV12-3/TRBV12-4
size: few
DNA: TGTGCCAGCAGTTTTCAGCGGGGGGTCTACGAGCAGTACTTC
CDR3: CASSFQRGVYEQYF

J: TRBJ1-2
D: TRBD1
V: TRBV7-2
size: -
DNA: TGTGCCGGCAGCTCCCTATCGGACAGGTTCTATGGCTACACCTTC
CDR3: CAGSSLSDRFYGYTF